The clone carrying this TCR beta chain was counted a few times. The entry originates in a study of beta chain features in type 1 diabetes. This CDR3 has 12 amino acids. Germline CDR1 SGHAT, CDR2 FQDESV (reference sequence). V lost 3 bases and J lost 4, with 6 bases in between. Of the isolated RNA, all was reverse transcribed, and so the sequenced material was expressed TCRB transcripts. Using immunoSEQ multiplex PCR, the repertoire was profiled, and TCRdb retains in-frame clones only, with some absent. The data contain about 900,000 clones, about a sixth of them singletons. Sequencing input: naive CD4+ T cells from blood. The chain carries TRBV11-1 and TRBJ2-5, with a tentative D call TRBD1 (5 bases). The origin of this receptor is a young woman in good health. This chain's CDR3 is CASSFQGETQYF. The CDR3 DNA sequence: TGTGCCAGCAGCTTCCAGGGAGAGACCCAGTACTTC.